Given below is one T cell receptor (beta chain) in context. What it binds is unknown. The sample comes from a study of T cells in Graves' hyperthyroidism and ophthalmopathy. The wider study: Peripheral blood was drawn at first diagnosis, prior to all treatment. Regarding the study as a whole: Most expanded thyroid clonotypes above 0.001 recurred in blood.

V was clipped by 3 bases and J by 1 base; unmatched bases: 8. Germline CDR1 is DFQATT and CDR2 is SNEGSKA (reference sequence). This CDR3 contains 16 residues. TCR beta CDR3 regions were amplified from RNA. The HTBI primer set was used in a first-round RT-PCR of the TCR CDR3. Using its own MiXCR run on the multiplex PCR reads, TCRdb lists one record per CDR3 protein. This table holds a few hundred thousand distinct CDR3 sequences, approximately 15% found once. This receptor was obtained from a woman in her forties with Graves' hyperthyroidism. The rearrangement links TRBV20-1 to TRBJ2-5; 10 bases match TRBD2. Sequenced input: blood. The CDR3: CSASELSGRVQETQYF. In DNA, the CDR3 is TGCAGTGCTAGTGAACTCAGCGGGAGGGTCCAAGAGACCCAGTACTTC.